This T cell receptor (beta chain) comes out of a study of blood T cells in healthy people across ages. The table lists this clonotype with a few counts. The antigen remains unidentified. The donors, all healthy, were Caucasians living in Russia, aged about 6 to 90. Whole-study findings and limits: Strong correlation linked observed beta diversity and percent naive T cells. Diversity of TCR beta per million T cells declined in a roughly linear way with age.

V was shortened by 6 bases and J by 4 bases, with 17 bases between the two germline ends. This CDR3 contains 15 residues. Germline lookup yields CDR1 SNHLY and CDR2 FYNNEI. Using a J-beta primer mix together with a sample-barcoded 5' primer, a second PCR was run for roughly 7 to 11 cycles. A single record per CDR3 protein comes from TCRdb applying MiXCR to the 5' RACE reads. This table holds hundreds of thousands of distinct CDR3 sequences, 20% to 25% found once. These records were also assigned to another study, of T cells of mothers and their children.

The sample taken for sequencing was blood. This clonotype was sampled from a boy younger than 18 in good health. J is TRBJ2-3 and V is TRBV2, with D possibly being TRBD2 (7 bases). CDR3 sequence: CASRARGAPSDTQYF. CDR3 DNA: TGTGCCAGCAGGGCCCGGGGGGCTCCCTCAGATACGCAGTATTTT.